The T cell receptor (beta chain) under discussion was sequenced for a study of blood T cells in healthy people across ages. About the study: Template switching caught about one barcoded beta molecule for each two T cells.

The authors ran a second PCR of roughly 6 to 12 cycles using a sample-barcoded 5' primer and a J-beta primer mix. Template switching added a 12-random-nucleotide identifier to every cDNA molecule. TCRdb redid the calling of the 5' RACE reads with MiXCR, one entry per CDR3 protein. The sample contains fewer than 1.5 million distinct CDR3 sequences, 35% to 45% of which appear only once. This clonotype was seen a handful of times. The CDR3 has 17 amino acids. V was clipped by 2 bases and J by 1 base, with 16 bases between them. Germline-derived CDR1 and CDR2 are SGHTA and FQGTGA. Sequencing was done on a sample of blood. The gene calls are TRBV7-3 and TRBJ2-3; D is possibly TRBD2 (6 bases). The receptor comes from a woman under 30 in good health. The CDR3 nucleotides are TGTGCCAGCAGCTTATTGGGCGGGGCGTTCGGCACAGATACGCAGTATTTT. The encoded protein is CASSLLGGAFGTDTQYF. Supplemented by reference TRBV7-3 and TRBJ2-3, the full variable domain reads GAGVSQTPSNKVTEKGKYVELRCDPISGHTALYWYRQSLGQGPEFLIYFQGTGAADDSGLPNDRFFAVRPEGSVSTLKIQRTERGDSAVYLCASSLLGGAFGTDTQYFGPGTRLTVL.